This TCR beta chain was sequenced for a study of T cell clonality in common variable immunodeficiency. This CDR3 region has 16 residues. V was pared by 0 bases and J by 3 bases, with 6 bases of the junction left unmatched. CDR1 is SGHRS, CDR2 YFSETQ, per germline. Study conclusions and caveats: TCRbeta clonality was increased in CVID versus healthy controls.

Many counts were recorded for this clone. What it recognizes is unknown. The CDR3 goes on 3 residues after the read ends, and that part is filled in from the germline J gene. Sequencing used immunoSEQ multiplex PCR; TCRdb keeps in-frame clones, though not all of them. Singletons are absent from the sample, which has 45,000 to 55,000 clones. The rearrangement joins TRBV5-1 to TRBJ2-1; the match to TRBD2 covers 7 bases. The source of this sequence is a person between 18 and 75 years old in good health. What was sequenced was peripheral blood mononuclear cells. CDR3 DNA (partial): TGCGCCAGCAGCTTGGGGTGGACTAGTATCTACAATGAG. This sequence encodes CASSLGWTSIYNE. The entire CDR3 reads CASSLGWTSIYNEQFF.